Listed below are T cell receptor beta chains from one sample, sequenced in a study of blood T cell repertoires in COVID-19. The assay was immunoSEQ multiplex PCR, and TCRdb's table has in-frame clones only and misses some. Among over 100,000 clones listed, 70% to 90% were seen once. The sample was peripheral blood. The receptors derive from a man aged 40-55 years with acute or convalescent COVID-19. CDR3s include the opening cysteine and the closing phenylalanine or tryptophan. A D gene is named only where the DNA matches it firmly. For some rows the clone size is stated as once, few or many, or as a class when expanded; others skip it.

size: .; D: .; length: 16; V: TRBV29-1; J: TRBJ1-1; DNA: TGCAGCGTTGAAGATCGAGGGCAGAGCCACAACACTGAAGCTTTCTTT; CDR3: CSVEDRGQSHNTEAFF
size: .; D: TRBD2; length: 15; V: TRBV15; J: TRBJ2-1; DNA: TGTGCCACCAGCAGAAGACTAGCGGGAGTGGATGAGCAGTTCTTC; CDR3: CATSRRLAGVDEQFF
size: .; D: TRBD1; length: 15; V: TRBV3-1/TRBV3-2; J: TRBJ1-2; DNA: TGTGCCAGCAGTCCAAGTGACAGGGAGGCTCTCGGCTACACCTTC; CDR3: CASSPSDREALGYTF
size: once; D: .; length: 14; V: TRBV19; J: TRBJ1-3; DNA: TGTGCCAGTAGTCCCGCGATCTCTGGAAACACCATATATTTT; CDR3: CASSPAISGNTIYF
size: .; D: .; length: 15; V: TRBV7-8; J: TRBJ2-6; DNA: TGTGCCAGCAGCTGGACAAGCTCTGGGGCCAACGTCCTGACTTTC; CDR3: CASSWTSSGANVLTF
size: .; D: .; length: 16; V: TRBV18; J: TRBJ1-4; DNA: TGTGCCAGCTCACCCCCCACCTTAGGTGGGAGTGAAAAACTGTTTTTT; CDR3: CASSPPTLGGSEKLFF
size: once; D: .; length: 15; V: TRBV18; J: TRBJ1-1; DNA: TGTGCCAGCTCACCCCCTACAGGGTTGAACGCTGAAGCTTTCTTT; CDR3: CASSPPTGLNAEAFF
size: .; D: .; length: 15; V: TRBV30; J: TRBJ1-4; DNA: TGTGCCTGGAGCGCTACGGCGTGGTCTAGTGAAAAACTGTTTTTT; CDR3: CAWSATAWSSEKLFF
size: .; D: .; length: 12; V: TRBV6-5; J: TRBJ1-1; DNA: TGTGCCAGCAGTTACTCTGGCAGAGAAGCTTTCTTT; CDR3: CASSYSGREAFF
size: .; D: .; length: 13; V: TRBV3-1/TRBV3-2; J: TRBJ1-1; DNA: TGTGCCAGCAGCCAAGATTTAGGGGCTGAAGCTTTCTTT; CDR3: CASSQDLGAEAFF
size: .; D: TRBD1; length: 16; V: TRBV19; J: TRBJ1-6; DNA: TGTGCCAGTAGTATAGGGGGTTCAGGGGGCGATTCACCCCTCCACTTT; CDR3: CASSIGGSGGDSPLHF
size: few; D: TRBD1; length: 16; V: TRBV6-1; J: TRBJ2-7; DNA: TGTGCCAGCAGTGACGGAGTTACAGGGGGCGGGGACGAGCAGTACTTC; CDR3: CASSDGVTGGGDEQYF
size: .; D: .; length: 14; V: TRBV5-6; J: TRBJ1-6; DNA: TGTGCCAGCAGCCCCCGTGTCCAGGCTGGGCCCCTCCACTTT; CDR3: CASSPRVQAGPLHF
size: .; D: .; length: 13; V: TRBV4-3; J: TRBJ1-4; DNA: TGCGCCAGCAGCCAAGGAGGAGGGAGGGAACTGTTTTTT; CDR3: CASSQGGGRELFF
size: .; D: TRBD1; length: 16; V: TRBV5-4; J: TRBJ2-1; DNA: TGTGCCAGCAGCTTGGCACAGGGGGCGTCCTACAATGAGCAGTTCTTC; CDR3: CASSLAQGASYNEQFF
size: .; D: .; length: 13; V: TRBV7-2; J: TRBJ2-1; DNA: TGTGCCAGCAGCTTAGGGCGGCCACAAGGTGCGTTCTTC; CDR3: CASSLGRPQGAFF
size: .; D: TRBD1; length: 15; V: TRBV19; J: TRBJ1-5; DNA: TGTGCCAGCACTCGGACAGGCCTTACCAATCAGCCCCAGCATTTT; CDR3: CASTRTGLTNQPQHF
size: .; D: TRBD1; length: 15; V: TRBV5-1; J: TRBJ1-1; DNA: TGCGCCAGCAGCTGGACAGGGGTTAAGAACACTGAAGCTTTCTTT; CDR3: CASSWTGVKNTEAFF
size: .; D: .; length: 12; V: TRBV7-2; J: TRBJ1-5; DNA: TGTGCCAGCAGCCCAGGGGATCAGCCCCAGCATTTT; CDR3: CASSPGDQPQHF
size: many; D: .; length: 15; V: TRBV7-2; J: TRBJ1-5; DNA: TGTGCCAGCAGCTTGAACAGTTATAGCAATCAGCCCCAGCATTTT; CDR3: CASSLNSYSNQPQHF
size: .; D: TRBD2; length: 16; V: TRBV4-3; J: TRBJ2-5; DNA: TGCGCCAGCAGCCAGACTCTTAGCGGGGGGAAAGAGACCCAGTACTTC; CDR3: CASSQTLSGGKETQYF
size: .; D: .; length: 13; V: TRBV27; J: TRBJ1-4; DNA: TGTGCCAGCAGCCCACAGCTAAATGAAAAACTGTTTTTT; CDR3: CASSPQLNEKLFF
size: .; D: TRBD2; length: 16; V: TRBV15; J: TRBJ2-7; DNA: TGTGCCACCAGCAGAGAGCCGGGAGGCATCTCCTACGAGCAGTACTTC; CDR3: CATSREPGGISYEQYF
size: .; D: TRBD1; length: 15; V: TRBV18; J: TRBJ1-1; DNA: TGTGCCAGCTCAGAAGGACAGGGCCAAAACACTGAAGCTTTCTTT; CDR3: CASSEGQGQNTEAFF
size: few; D: TRBD1; length: 16; V: TRBV19; J: TRBJ2-3; DNA: TGTGCCAGTAGTATAGATCAGGGGGAGAGCACAGATACGCAGTATTTT; CDR3: CASSIDQGESTDTQYF
size: .; D: TRBD1; length: 15; V: TRBV9; J: TRBJ1-6; DNA: TGTGCCAGCAGCGTGAGGTCAGGGGGTGGATCACCCCTCCACTTT; CDR3: CASSVRSGGGSPLHF
size: .; D: TRBD1; length: 14; V: TRBV24-1; J: TRBJ2-5; DNA: TGTGCCACCAGTGACCCTACAGGGGCGGAGACCCAGTACTTC; CDR3: CATSDPTGAETQYF
size: .; D: TRBD2; length: 17; V: TRBV4-1; J: TRBJ2-2; DNA: TGCGCCAGCAGTCAGACTAGCGGGAGTTCCAACACCGGGGAGCTGTTTTTT; CDR3: CASSQTSGSSNTGELFF
size: .; D: .; length: 14; V: TRBV6-1; J: TRBJ1-3; DNA: TGTGCCAGCAGTGAGGGGGCCTCTGGAAACACCATATATTTT; CDR3: CASSEGASGNTIYF
size: .; D: TRBD2; length: 15; V: TRBV4-3; J: TRBJ2-5; DNA: TGCGCCAGCAGCCTCTCCTCGGGAGGGCAAGAGACCCAGTACTTC; CDR3: CASSLSSGGQETQYF
size: once; D: .; length: 15; V: TRBV7-8; J: TRBJ2-2; DNA: TGTGCCAGCAGCTTAGAGGACAGCTACACCGGGGAGCTGTTTTTT; CDR3: CASSLEDSYTGELFF
size: .; D: .; length: 13; V: TRBV12-3/TRBV12-4; J: TRBJ2-7; DNA: TGTGCCAGCAGCATTAGCGAGGTCTACGAGCAGTACTTC; CDR3: CASSISEVYEQYF
size: .; D: TRBD2; length: 15; V: TRBV29-1; J: TRBJ2-2; DNA: TGCAGCGTCGGTACTAGCGGAGGTGTCACCGGGGAGCTGTTTTTT; CDR3: CSVGTSGGVTGELFF
size: .; D: .; length: 15; V: TRBV5-6; J: TRBJ2-2; DNA: TGTGCCAGCAGCTTGTTCGGACGGGGTGGCGGGGAGCTGTTTTTT; CDR3: CASSLFGRGGGELFF
size: .; D: .; length: 13; V: TRBV7-9; J: TRBJ2-1; DNA: TGTGCCAGCACCCGATCGACCGGGAATGAGCAGTTCTTC; CDR3: CASTRSTGNEQFF
size: once; D: TRBD1; length: 15; V: TRBV5-1; J: TRBJ1-4; DNA: TGCGCCAGCAGCACGGACAGGGGGCTAGATGAAAAACTGTTTTTT; CDR3: CASSTDRGLDEKLFF
size: once; D: .; length: 13; V: TRBV6-2/TRBV6-3; J: TRBJ1-2; DNA: TGTGCCAGCAGTACGCGCTACAGTGATGGCTACACCTTC; CDR3: CASSTRYSDGYTF
size: .; D: TRBD1; length: 14; V: TRBV5-4; J: TRBJ1-1; DNA: TGTGCCAGCAGCTTTATTTTTGGACAGGGAGAAGCTTTCTTT; CDR3: CASSFIFGQGEAFF
size: .; D: TRBD1; length: 14; V: TRBV30; J: TRBJ2-2; DNA: TGTGCCTGGAGGGACAGGGGGCGAGGCGGGGAGCTGTTTTTT; CDR3: CAWRDRGRGGELFF
size: .; D: .; length: 14; V: TRBV5-1; J: TRBJ1-1; DNA: TGCGCCAGCAGCTTGGTGACAGGAGCCTCTGAAGCTTTCTTT; CDR3: CASSLVTGASEAFF
size: .; D: .; length: 14; V: TRBV6-2/TRBV6-3; J: TRBJ2-3; DNA: TGTGCCAGCAGCAGACAGGCCACCACAGATACGCAGTATTTT; CDR3: CASSRQATTDTQYF
size: .; D: TRBD2; length: 17; V: TRBV6-1; J: TRBJ2-3; DNA: TGTGCCAGCAGTGTCCGACGACTAGCGGGAGTTCGAGATACGCAGTATTTT; CDR3: CASSVRRLAGVRDTQYF
size: .; D: TRBD1; length: 15; V: TRBV30; J: TRBJ1-4; DNA: TGTGCCTGGAGTGTACACGGGACAGGGAATGAAAAACTGTTTTTT; CDR3: CAWSVHGTGNEKLFF
size: .; D: .; length: 14; V: TRBV15; J: TRBJ1-2; DNA: TGTGCCACCTCGGAGGGTCCGCTAGGCTATGGCTACACCTTC; CDR3: CATSEGPLGYGYTF
size: .; D: TRBD1; length: 15; V: TRBV15; J: TRBJ1-5; DNA: TGTGCCACCAGCAGAGCAGGGACAGGCGTTCAGCCCCAGCATTTT; CDR3: CATSRAGTGVQPQHF
size: .; D: TRBD2; length: 14; V: TRBV5-1; J: TRBJ2-5; DNA: TGCGCCAGCAGCTTGGAACTAGCGGGGGAGACCCAGTACTTC; CDR3: CASSLELAGETQYF
size: .; D: TRBD1; length: 19; V: TRBV6-2/TRBV6-3; J: TRBJ1-5; DNA: TGTGCCAGCAGTTATCCCGGGACAGCCCCATTTAGGGGCAATCAGCCCCAGCATTTT; CDR3: CASSYPGTAPFRGNQPQHF
size: few; D: TRBD1; length: 13; V: TRBV11-2; J: TRBJ1-2; DNA: TGTGCCAGCAGCTCAGACAGGGAAAATGGCTACACCTTC; CDR3: CASSSDRENGYTF
size: .; D: TRBD2; length: 17; V: TRBV19; J: TRBJ2-2; DNA: TGTGCCAGTAGAGTAACTAGCGGCAGACCGAACACCGGGGAGCTGTTTTTT; CDR3: CASRVTSGRPNTGELFF
size: .; D: TRBD1; length: 14; V: TRBV24-1; J: TRBJ2-5; DNA: TGTGCCACCAGTGACCCGACAGGGCGTGAGACCCAGTACTTC; CDR3: CATSDPTGRETQYF
size: .; D: TRBD1; length: 13; V: TRBV12-3/TRBV12-4; J: TRBJ1-2; DNA: TGTGCCAGCAGTTCGGGGACAGCCTATGGCTACACCTTC; CDR3: CASSSGTAYGYTF
size: once; D: TRBD1; length: 14; V: TRBV6-5; J: TRBJ1-2; DNA: TGTGCCAGCAGACGACAGGGCTTAGTGCGGGGCTACACCTTC; CDR3: CASRRQGLVRGYTF
size: .; D: .; length: 12; V: TRBV6-1; J: TRBJ1-5; DNA: TGTGCCAGCAGTGAATCCGGTCAGCCCCAGCATTTT; CDR3: CASSESGQPQHF
size: few; D: TRBD1; length: 15; V: TRBV7-2; J: TRBJ2-5; DNA: TGTGCCAGCAGCTCTTCGACAGGGGCCCAAGAGACCCAGTACTTC; CDR3: CASSSSTGAQETQYF
size: .; D: .; length: 11; V: TRBV29-1; J: TRBJ1-2; DNA: TGCAGCGGGGAGGGGTGGGAAGGCTACACCTTC; CDR3: CSGEGWEGYTF
size: .; D: .; length: 14; V: TRBV4-2; J: TRBJ1-6; DNA: TGTGCCAGCGGCCTCGAAAATACGGTTTCACCCCTCCACTTT; CDR3: CASGLENTVSPLHF
size: .; D: .; length: 16; V: TRBV7-8; J: TRBJ2-3; DNA: TGTGCCAGCAGCTCAGGGGATCTAGCAATCACAGATACGCAGTATTTT; CDR3: CASSSGDLAITDTQYF
size: .; D: TRBD1; length: 13; V: TRBV3-1/TRBV3-2; J: TRBJ1-3; DNA: TGTGCCAGCATCACAGGGGATGGAAACACCATATATTTT; CDR3: CASITGDGNTIYF